This record covers a single T cell receptor (beta chain). This sample stems from a study of blood T cell repertoires in COVID-19. Overall study context: The United States, Italy and Spain provided the acute and convalescent COVID-19 samples. The cDNA or gDNA used as material had been derived from T cells, B-cell-depleted T cells, or PBMCs.

The V segment lost 6 bases and the J segment 4 bases; nucleotides outside the gene matches: 11. The CDR3 has 16 amino acids. Germline V gene data show CDR1 as SGHTS and CDR2 as YDEGEE. As handled by the study authors: Reference gene primers were amplified, and this amplification served to estimate nucleated cell counts. Profiled with immunoSEQ multiplex PCR; TCRdb holds only in-frame clones, not every one. Clone size and V and J calls were adopted from that table, with D and trimming inferred from the DNA. The table lists fewer than 40,000 clones, around 90% of them singletons, with 14% in the top ten.

The J gene is TRBJ2-2, the V gene TRBV5-8; 8 positions match TRBD1. The TCR comes from a man in his 60s with active COVID-19. The sample was peripheral blood. The CDR3 loop reads CASNTDRVYSTGELFF. Here the CDR3 DNA reads TGTGCCAGCAACACGGACAGGGTTTATAGCACCGGGGAGCTGTTTTTT.